A single sample gave rise to the 25 T cell receptor beta chains below, sequenced in a study of monozygotic twins with inflammatory bowel disease (dated by TCRdb to between 2018 and 2021). Libraries were constructed by 5' RACE. This sample was sequenced with an Illumina HiSeq 2500. After reprocessing by TCRdb, each CDR3 protein sequence is one entry, and no DNA is given. The sample's own table lists 300,000 to 400,000 distinct CDR3 sequences. Together, the top ten hold 2.5% to 3% of the sample. Sequencing was done on a sample of blood. These receptors were obtained from a human donor with ulcerative colitis or Crohn's disease, or a healthy co-twin of an affected twin (not recorded which).

The CDR3 here is CASNNSSYNEQFF. This rearrangement joins TRBV5-4 to TRBJ2-1. Germline values: CDR1 SGHNT, CDR2 YYREEE (reference sequence). The CDR3 extends over 13 amino acids.

The chain combines TRBV15 with TRBJ2-7; with no DNA, the TCRdb D assignment of TRBD2 cannot be verified. The germline V gene encodes CDR1 LNHNV and CDR2 YYDKDF (reference sequence). The CDR3 loop spans 13 amino acids. The CDR3: CATSVLPNYEQYF.

The chain is built from TRBV12-3 or TRBV12-4 and TRBJ1-5. This CDR3 has 16 residues. CDR3 sequence: CASSLRQTGSNQPQHF.

The CDR3 loop reads CATSRDRQGTEAFF. This chain joins TRBV15 and TRBJ1-1; with no DNA, the TCRdb D assignment of TRBD1 cannot be verified. CDR3 size: 14 residues. CDR1 is LNHNV and CDR2 is YYDKDF in the germline V gene (reference sequence).

The gene calls are TRBV7-8 and TRBJ1-6. CDR1 is SGHVS, CDR2 FQNEAQ, per germline. This CDR3 comprises 15 residues. The CDR3 sequence: CASSQGDHNNSPLHF.

The chain is built from TRBV3-1 and TRBJ2-7. Germline-derived CDR1 and CDR2 are LGHDT and YNNKEL (reference sequence). This CDR3 contains 14 residues. The CDR3 loop is CASSHLTWAYEQYF.

This chain connects TRBV4-1 to TRBJ1-2; with no DNA, the TCRdb D assignment of TRBD1 cannot be verified. The germline gives CDR1 MGHRA, CDR2 YSYEKL. CDR3 length equals 16 residues. The CDR3: CASSQDRGAFNYGYTF.

This chain uses TRBV3-1 with TRBJ2-1; TCRdb's D call, TRBD1, is unchecked because there is no DNA. CDR1 is LGHDT and CDR2 is YNNKEL in the germline V gene (reference sequence). The CDR3 consists of 15 residues. CDR3 loop: CASSQDRQLRDEQFF.

The chain links TRBV9 to TRBJ1-1; TCRdb calls TRBD1, which cannot be checked without DNA. CDR3 length: 13 amino acids. Per germline, CDR1 SGDLS and CDR2 YYNGEE. CDR3 in amino acids: CASSFRGVNEAFF. The full variable domain, its missing parts supplied by reference TRBV9 and TRBJ1-1, is DSGVTQTPKHLITATGQRVTLRCSPRSGDLSVYWYQQSLDQGLQFLIQYYNGEERAKGNILERFSAQQFPDLHSELNLSSLELGDSALYFCASSFRGVNEAFFGQGTRLTVV.

This chain connects TRBV5-1 to TRBJ2-5; TCRdb designates TRBD1, a call that cannot be tested without DNA. In germline, CDR1 is SGHRS, CDR2 YFSETQ. This CDR3 has 16 residues. CDR3 sequence reads: CASSHDPGTVGETQYF.

The chain recombines TRBV10-3 with TRBJ1-1. CDR1 and CDR2 from the germline V gene are ENHRY and SYGVKD. This CDR3 has 13 amino acids. The chain's CDR3 is CAISDLADSEAFF.

The V gene is TRBV18, the J gene TRBJ1-1. The germline V gene has CDR1 KGHSH and CDR2 LQKENI. CDR3 length equals 14 residues. CDR3 region: CASSTGGKLTEAFF.

The chain recombines TRBV12-3 or TRBV12-4 with TRBJ2-1; TCRdb lists TRBD1, though no DNA is available to test this call. The CDR3 is made up of 13 amino acids. The CDR3 sequence: CASSTTGIDEQFF.

This chain joins TRBV7-2 and TRBJ1-5. CDR3 size: 14 residues. The germline V gene has CDR1 SGHTA and CDR2 FQGNSA. CDR3 amino acids: CASSLDHAGQPQHF.

The chain uses TRBV2 and TRBJ1-5. CDR3 length: 11 amino acids. Germline CDR1 SNHLY, CDR2 FYNNEI. The chain's CDR3 is CASSDDQPQHF. Looking up the rest from reference TRBV2 and TRBJ1-5 gives the full variable domain: EPEVTQTPSHQVTQMGQEVILRCVPISNHLYFYWYRQILGQKVEFLVSFYNNEISEKSEIFDDQFSVERPDGSNFTLKIRSTKLEDSAMYFCASSDDQPQHFGDGTRLSIL.

V gene TRBV19 combines with J gene TRBJ1-1. This CDR3 contains 16 residues. Germline-derived CDR1 and CDR2 are LNHDA and SQIVND (reference sequence). The CDR3 reads CASSLRVDTRNTEAFF.

This chain connects TRBV20-1 to TRBJ1-4; TCRdb indicates TRBD1, and absent DNA this call remains unverified. There are 14 residues in the CDR3. Germline CDR1 is DFQATT and CDR2 is SNEGSKA (reference sequence). This CDR3 is CSARDRQGGEKLFF.

This chain uses TRBV6-5 with TRBJ2-2; TCRdb designates TRBD1, a call that cannot be tested without DNA. CDR1 and CDR2 (germline): MNHEY, SVGAGI. The CDR3 runs 16 residues. The CDR3: CASSYQSGENTGELFF.

V usage is TRBV14 and J usage is TRBJ2-1. The length of the CDR3 is 11 residues. CDR1 SGHDN and CDR2 FVKESK come from the germline V gene. The CDR3 is CASSQAGVGFF.

The chain links TRBV5-1 to TRBJ1-1. From germline, CDR1 is SGHRS and CDR2 YFSETQ. The CDR3 covers 14 residues. The CDR3 spells CASSLAARSTEAFF.

The V and J genes are TRBV27 and TRBJ2-1; checking the TCRdb D call of TRBD2 is not possible without DNA. The length of the CDR3 is 18 residues. Germline V CDR1 and CDR2: MNHEY, SMNVEV (reference sequence). This CDR3 is CASSLGYQGLAGVREQFF.

The V gene is TRBV5-1, the J gene TRBJ2-7; TCRdb selects TRBD1, and the lack of DNA leaves this call unchecked. Germline V gives CDR1 SGHRS, CDR2 YFSETQ. The CDR3 is 14 residues long. The CDR3 region is CASSLLDRASEQYF.

The chain carries TRBV29-1 and TRBJ2-2; without DNA, the TCRdb call of TRBD1 cannot be checked. Germline loops: CDR1 SQVTM, CDR2 ANQGSEA. The length of the CDR3 is 13 residues. The CDR3 sequence: CSVGGWNTGELFF.

The V gene is TRBV14, the J gene TRBJ2-7; TCRdb proposes TRBD1, but this gene call is untestable without DNA. Germline V gene lookup returns CDR1 SGHDN and CDR2 FVKESK. The CDR3 has 14 amino acids. CDR3 residues: CASSIQGLSYEQYF.

V usage is TRBV5-4 and J usage is TRBJ1-2; TCRdb gives TRBD1 as the D gene, but with no DNA this cannot be confirmed. Germline loops: CDR1 SGHNT, CDR2 YYREEE (reference sequence). This CDR3 comprises 16 residues. The CDR3 protein is CASSLASRQAASGYTF.